The sequence of this T cell receptor (beta chain) was determined in a study of T cells expressing NK-cell markers. Across the whole study: It was from sorted CD3+CD56+NKG2C+, CD3+CD56+NKG2C- and CD3+CD56-NKG2C+ T cells that TCR beta repertoires came. Seven of eight sequenced donors tested HCMV-seropositive; one tested seronegative. General study points: NKG2C+ dominant clonotypes from roughly 6 donors made up about 1.0-7.5% of CD8+ T cells.

Comments on this clonotype: Its specificity is not known.

Beta-chain TCR cDNA was generated via 5'RACE template switching with UMIs. Using the 5' RACE reads, TCRdb records one entry per CDR3 protein without DNA. The sample yields more than 400,000 distinct CDR3 sequences, of which the top ten take up approximately 6.8%. The sequence came from a woman between 18 and 69 years old in good health. Sequences were obtained from blood T cells: a sorted CD56 or NKG2C T cell subset, CD4+ or CD8+ T cells, or bulk PBMC T cells (not recorded which).

The CDR3 loop is CASRLAGDTQYF. The chain has TRBV19 and TRBJ2-3; TCRdb lists TRBD2, though no DNA is available to test this call. The germline V gene encodes CDR1 LNHDA and CDR2 SQIVND (reference sequence). The CDR3 extends over 12 amino acids. Full variable domain (remainder filled in from reference TRBV19 and TRBJ2-3): DGGITQSPKYLFRKEGQNVTLSCEQNLNHDAMYWYRQDPGQGLRLIYYSQIVNDFQKGDIAEGYSVSREKKESFPLTVTSAQKNPTAFYLCASRLAGDTQYFGPGTRLTVL.